The 27 T cell receptor beta chains listed next were all sequenced from one sample in a study of vaccination effects on CD4 cells after COVID-19. Antigen-specific CD4+ T cell clonotypes were called by their expansion after viral peptide-pool culture in ViraFEST. The culture ran for nine to ten days, and then CD4+ T cells were isolated. BNT162b2 vaccine or mRNA-1273 vaccine was given to participants in two doses. This table comes from immunoSEQ multiplex PCR, and its TCRdb copy is limited to in-frame clones, with some not included. The table has 25,000 to 35,000 clones, over 55% seen once. No cognate antigen is known for these TCRs. This specimen consisted of CD4+ T cells from PBMCs cultured with HCoV-NL63 spike peptides, obtained after COVID-19 vaccination. These receptors were taken from a human donor who received a COVID-19 vaccine.

As for this clone: The sample has other DNA sequences that encode this CDR3 too. CDR3 nucleotides: TGTGCCTGGAGTGTAAGGCTTCGCGAGACCCAGTACTTC. Protein: CAWSVRLRETQYF. The rearrangement joins TRBV30 to TRBJ2-5; D is unclear. The V end lost 0 bases, the J end lost 5 bases, and 10 bases lay between the germline ends. The CDR3 loop spans 13 amino acids. Germline values: CDR1 GTSNPN, CDR2 SVGIG (reference sequence).

The CDR3 sequence: CASSQVGARSGANVLTF. CDR3 nucleotides: TGTGCCAGCTCACAGGTCGGTGCCAGGTCTGGGGCCAACGTCCTGACTTTC. This chain connects TRBV18 to TRBJ2-6; no clear D. In germline, CDR1 is KGHSH, CDR2 LQKENI. The CDR3 is 17 residues long. V lost 4 bases to trimming and J lost 1 base, with 14 bases between them.

This chain connects TRBV6-4 to TRBJ1-6; D gene ambiguous. In germline, CDR1 is MRHNA, CDR2 SNTAGT. V shed 6 bases and J shed 13 bases, with 13 bases lying between them. The CDR3 consists of 12 residues. CDR3 region: CASSVRTGPLHF. Here the CDR3 DNA reads TGTGCCAGCAGCGTCCGGACGGGGCCCCTCCACTTT.

V gene TRBV9 combines with J gene TRBJ2-1, with D possibly TRBD2 on 5 matching bases. This CDR3 spans 13 amino acids. Germline CDR1 reads SGDLS; CDR2 reads YYNGEE. With 0 bases removed from V and 6 bases from J, the gap between germline ends came to 7 bases. This chain's CDR3 is CASSVGRVNEQFF. In DNA, the CDR3 is TGTGCCAGCAGCGTAGGGCGGGTCAATGAGCAGTTCTTC. Looking up the rest from reference TRBV9 and TRBJ2-1 gives the full variable domain: DSGVTQTPKHLITATGQRVTLRCSPRSGDLSVYWYQQSLDQGLQFLIQYYNGEERAKGNILERFSAQQFPDLHSELNLSSLELGDSALYFCASSVGRVNEQFFGPGTRLTVL.

This clone is labeled as medium-sized. This chain connects TRBV5-8 to TRBJ2-4; perhaps TRBD1 as D (6 bases). The CDR3 consists of 15 residues. Trimming took off 5 bases at V and 0 bases at J, with 12 bases between the two ends. In germline, CDR1 is SGHTS, CDR2 YDEGEE. The CDR3 region has the DNA TGTGCCAGCAGTTCCGGGACATTAGCCAAAAACATTCAGTACTTC. Its protein product is CASSSGTLAKNIQYF.

The chain joins TRBV7-2 to TRBJ2-3; the D gene is possibly TRBD2 (6 bases). V was trimmed by 5 bases and J by 5 bases, leaving 14 bases between them. The CDR3 covers 14 residues. Germline V gene data show CDR1 as SGHTA and CDR2 as FQGNSA. The CDR3 DNA reads TGTGCCAGCAGCGCGGGATTTGGTGGAGATACGCAGTATTTT. Translated, it gives CASSAGFGGDTQYF. The full variable domain, rest sourced from reference TRBV7-2 and TRBJ2-3, is GAGVSQSPSNKVTEKGKDVELRCDPISGHTALYWYRQSLGQGLEFLIYFQGNSAPDKSGLPSDRFSAERTGGSVSTLTIQRTQQEDSAVYLCASSAGFGGDTQYFGPGTRLTVL.

J is TRBJ2-5 and V is TRBV6-4; 8 nucleotides agree with TRBD2. CDR1 is MRHNA, CDR2 SNTAGT, per germline. The CDR3 is made up of 15 amino acids. With 4 bases clipped from V and 4 bases from J, the junction kept 8 bases outside the gene matches. The CDR3 nucleotides read TGTGCCAGCAGTGTTTCGGGGGGGCCGGGAGAGACCCAGTACTTC. It encodes CASSVSGGPGETQYF.

The chain joins TRBV24-1 to TRBJ2-3; a possible D gene is TRBD1 (6 bases). V was pared by 5 bases and J by 5 bases, with 16 bases between. Per the germline V gene, CDR1 is KGHDR and CDR2 is SFDVKD. The CDR3 is made up of 15 amino acids. This CDR3 is CATSVSGTTQDTQYF. DNA of the CDR3: TGTGCCACCAGTGTCTCCGGGACAACTCAAGATACGCAGTATTTT.

This clone has just one count. V is TRBV5-1 and J is TRBJ2-5, with 11 nucleotides matching TRBD2. The trim removed 2 bases at V and 7 bases at J, leaving 4 bases unmatched. The CDR3 is made up of 14 amino acids. The germline gives CDR1 SGHRS, CDR2 YFSETQ. The DNA for the CDR3 is TGCGCCAGCAGCTTCACTAGCGGGAGTGGGACCCAGTACTTC. Translating it yields CASSFTSGSGTQYF.

CDR3 nucleotide sequence: TGTGCCAGCAGTGGAGCGGTCTCGAGCACTGAAGCTTTCTTT. As protein: CASSGAVSSTEAFF. The chain employs TRBV6-1 and TRBJ1-1; the D is unclear. Germline V gene lookup returns CDR1 MNHNS and CDR2 SASEGT. The V end was cut by 4 bases, the J end by 4 bases, with 13 bases between. The CDR3 loop spans 14 amino acids.

The V and J genes are TRBV6-4 and TRBJ2-1; D not resolved. The CDR3 totals 17 residues. V lost 4 bases and J lost 1, with 17 bases in between. The germline V gene encodes CDR1 MRHNA and CDR2 SNTAGT. This chain's CDR3 is CASSGLRAWGSYNEQFF. CDR3 sequence (DNA): TGTGCCAGCAGTGGTTTAAGGGCGTGGGGTTCCTACAATGAGCAGTTCTTC.

The J gene is TRBJ1-5, the V gene TRBV2; D may be TRBD1 (5 bases). This CDR3 is built from 13 residues. Trimming took off 3 bases at V and 8 bases at J, with 11 bases between the two ends. Per germline, CDR1 SNHLY and CDR2 FYNNEI. CDR3 nucleotides: TGTGCCAGCAGTGACAGGGAGGGTGAGCCCCAGCATTTT. Its translation: CASSDREGEPQHF.

This clone was observed a few times. CDR3 protein: CASSEFGGGTQYF. CDR3 in DNA: TGCGCCAGCAGTGAGTTTGGAGGGGGGACCCAGTACTTC. The chain couples TRBV10-1 to TRBJ2-5; TRBD1 or TRBD2 may be the D gene (6 bases each). V lost 1 base, J lost 7 bases, and 10 bases lay in between. This CDR3 is 13 amino acids long. CDR1 is WNHNN and CDR2 is SYGVQD in the germline V gene (reference sequence).

The gene calls are TRBV5-4 and TRBJ2-3; D gene unclear. V was shortened by 5 bases and J by 0 bases, with 10 bases between the two germline ends. The germline V gene encodes CDR1 SGHNT and CDR2 YYREEE (reference sequence). The CDR3 has 14 residues. The CDR3 sequence: CASSPVDSTDTQYF. CDR3 nucleotide sequence: TGTGCCAGCAGTCCTGTGGACAGCACAGATACGCAGTATTTT.

V gene TRBV30 combines with J gene TRBJ1-4; possibly TRBD1 for D (6 bases). The CDR3 runs to 14 residues. V dropped 7 bases and J dropped 7 bases, with 19 bases sitting between them. Germline V lookup: CDR1 GTSNPN, CDR2 SVGIG (reference sequence). As DNA, the CDR3 is TGTGCCTACTTCCGGACAGACGGGTCTGAAAAACTGTTTTTT. It encodes CAYFRTDGSEKLFF.

The chain has TRBV5-4 and TRBJ1-5; 9 bases map to TRBD1. The CDR3 covers 14 residues. Looked up from germline, CDR1 is SGHNT and CDR2 is YYREEE (reference sequence). V dropped 4 bases and J dropped 6; count of bases not matched to a gene: 5. DNA for the CDR3: TGTGCCAGCAGCACACAGGGGGCCGGTCAGCCCCAGCATTTT. Its translation: CASSTQGAGQPQHF.

The V gene is TRBV11-3, the J gene TRBJ2-1; tentatively, D is TRBD2 (5 bases). The CDR3 totals 15 residues. From germline, CDR1 is SGHNT and CDR2 YENEEA. The germline V and J ends were trimmed by 1 base and 3 bases, with 10 bases remaining between them. The CDR3 coding sequence is TGTGCCAGCAGCTTAGGCGGAGGCGGCTACAATGAGCAGTTCTTC. Protein product: CASSLGGGGYNEQFF.

This clone has more than one count but fewer than ten. This sequence joins TRBV5-1 and TRBJ2-7; TRBD2 matches at 10 bases. The CDR3 is 15 amino acids. With 1 base clipped from V and 2 bases from J, the junction kept 3 bases outside the gene matches. Per the germline V gene, CDR1 is SGHRS and CDR2 is YFSETQ. CDR3: CASSLSTSGTYEQYF. The CDR3 nucleotides are TGCGCCAGCAGCTTGTCCACTAGCGGGACCTACGAGCAGTACTTC.

This rearrangement joins TRBV10-3 to TRBJ1-1; tentatively, D is TRBD1 (6 bases). The ends were cut back, 5 bases at V and 7 bases at J, with 20 bases in the middle. CDR1 ENHRY and CDR2 SYGVKD come from the germline V gene. This CDR3 is built from 15 residues. The CDR3 DNA reads TGTGCCATCAGTCCAGCCCACAGGGCGGTGGGTGAAGCTTTCTTT. Translation: CAISPAHRAVGEAFF.

This chain connects TRBV7-6 to TRBJ1-5, with TRBD1 matching 9 bases. The CDR3 runs to 15 residues. CDR1 is SGHVS, CDR2 FNYEAQ, per germline. J was trimmed by 11 bases and V by 6 bases; bases with no gene match: 14. The chain's CDR3 is CASRKGGTGHQAQHF. CDR3 in DNA: TGTGCCAGCAGAAAAGGGGGGACAGGGCATCAAGCCCAGCATTTT.

The V and J genes are TRBV18 and TRBJ1-1, with D tentatively TRBD1 (5 bases). Trimming removed 0 bases at V and 1 base at J, with 9 bases between. This CDR3 is 15 amino acids long. Germline V gene lookup returns CDR1 KGHSH and CDR2 LQKENI. This CDR3 is CASSPPSGQNTEAFF. CDR3 DNA: TGTGCCAGCTCACCACCTTCTGGACAGAACACTGAAGCTTTCTTT. The full variable domain, completed using reference TRBV18 and TRBJ1-1, is NAGVMQNPRHLVRRRGQEARLRCSPMKGHSHVYWYRQLPEEGLKFMVYLQKENIIDESGMPKERFSAEFPKEGPSILRIQQVVRGDSAAYFCASSPPSGQNTEAFFGQGTRLTVV.

This chain connects TRBV27 to TRBJ2-3; D might be TRBD1 or TRBD2, each matching 6 bases. The germline CDR1 and CDR2 sequences are MNHEY and SMNVEV (reference sequence). With 2 bases removed from V and 5 bases from J, the gap between germline ends came to 14 bases. The CDR3 has 15 amino acids. The CDR3, as DNA: TGTGCCAGCAGTTTAGTACGGGGGCGCGGAGATACGCAGTATTTT. This codes for CASSLVRGRGDTQYF.

The chain couples TRBV6-1 to TRBJ2-1; 8 nucleotides align to TRBD2. The CDR3 is 11 amino acids. V was pared by 10 bases and J by 4 bases, with 0 bases of the junction left unmatched. In germline, CDR1 is MNHNS, CDR2 SASEGT. Written as DNA, the CDR3 is TGTGCCATAGCGGGATACAATGAGCAGTTCTTC. Its protein product is CAIAGYNEQFF.

The V gene is TRBV3-1 (or the pseudogene TRBV3-2), the J gene TRBJ2-5; 7 nucleotides agree with TRBD2. Germline V CDR1 and CDR2: LGHDT, YNNKEL (reference sequence). The CDR3 loop spans 14 amino acids. J was trimmed by 1 base and V by 4 bases; bases with no gene match: 3. In DNA, the CDR3 is TGTGCCAGCAGCCCTACTAGCGCCCAAGAGACCCAGTACTTC. It is translated as CASSPTSAQETQYF.

The rearrangement joins TRBV18 to TRBJ2-3; a possible D gene is TRBD2 (6 bases). V lost 3 bases and J 6 bases, leaving 13 bases between the germline ends. Germline values: CDR1 KGHSH, CDR2 LQKENI. The CDR3 is 14 residues long. The CDR3 DNA reads TGTGCCAGCTCACCTATATCCGGGAGTGATACGCAGTATTTT. It is translated as CASSPISGSDTQYF.

V is TRBV3-1 (or the pseudogene TRBV3-2) and J is TRBJ2-1, with D hard to call. V gave up 0 bases and J gave up 7 bases, with 4 bases separating them. CDR3 length: 12 residues. Germline V lookup: CDR1 LGHDT, CDR2 YNNKEL (reference sequence). The CDR3 loop reads CASSQDWNEQFF. The CDR3 nucleotides are TGTGCCAGCAGCCAAGATTGGAATGAGCAGTTCTTC.

This sequence joins TRBV10-2 and TRBJ2-6; tentatively, D is TRBD2 (7 bases). The CDR3 runs 19 residues. Trimming cost V 5 bases and J 2 bases, with 22 bases left between them. Germline CDR1 reads WSHSY; CDR2 reads SAAADI. CDR3 sequence (DNA): TGCGCCAGCAGTCAAGGCCAACGCGGGGGCCTAACTGGGGCCAACGTCCTGACTTTC. Translated, it gives CASSQGQRGGLTGANVLTF.